This T cell receptor beta chain was identified during a study of beta chain features in type 1 diabetes (dated by TCRdb to 2016 to 2019). Turning to the overall study: Patients and healthy donors did not differ in mean age, gender distribution, total cell number or subset yield. Regulatory and stem cell-like memory subsets were obtained from only 8 patients and roughly eight healthy donors, while naive and central memory subsets were obtained from all 30 or so donors. A total of 85 million to 110 million sorted cells were examined across all samples, and RNA yield correlated strongly with the number of cells per subset. In the study, recently diagnosed type 1 diabetes patients and matched healthy donors were compared on the TCRB repertoires of their sorted circulating CD4+ T cell subsets. Broader findings and caveats from the paper: Patients with type 1 diabetes made fewer insertions and deleted more nucleotides at VDJ recombination sites, implying thymic rearrangement abnormalities. A moderate but significant shortening of TCRB CDR3 length was observed in type 1 diabetes patients in all four CD4+ subsets. Sequencing cDNA rather than genomic DNA could over-represent highly expressing activated cells, although activation and CD3 levels did not differ between groups. Shorter templates might have been favored by PCR, but patient and control samples were amplified and corrected together, so both groups would have been affected equally by any skew. Because small numbers of individuals were included in the HLA sub-analyses, any influence of HLA type on TCRB rearrangement was left unresolved. Naive, central memory and regulatory TCRB repertoires appeared to be more similar among patients than among healthy donors.

The entire isolated RNA was reverse transcribed using the High Capacity cDNA Reverse Transcription Kit, and thus expressed TCRB transcripts were sequenced. Deep immunoSEQ sequencing was performed on naive, central memory and regulatory T cell samples, with an average of around 3.4 million total reads per sample. After sorted cells were lysed in RLT buffer, RNA was extracted with DNase-treated RNeasy Micro or Mini kits, with the choice depending on cell number. Each cell subset was processed on its own to prevent cross-contamination, while patient and healthy donor samples were processed together. The immunoSEQ multiplex PCR was used to amplify TCRB sequences from cDNA, generating 87-bp fragments that spanned the CDR3 region. Sequencing of the amplicons was performed on the Illumina HiSeq platform. The paper's data handling went like this. PCR bias was corrected computationally using synthetic template baselines, and reads within Hamming distance 2 were collapsed, with unmergeable singletons discarded. Reads were aligned to IMGT to assign V, D and J genes, CDR3 length, and insertions or deletions at six rearrangement sites. Clonotype counts were normalized to sorted cell number within each subset before computing true diversity and Gini coefficients with the tcR R package. The overlap coefficient, calculated on TCRB nucleotide sequences, was used to measure repertoire sharing. Not all clones reach the TCRdb copy of this immuneACCESS table, which keeps in-frame sequences only. Checked studies attribute under half of the gap to unresolved V genes and leave the rest unexplained. For V, J and clone size, that table is used; D and trimming come from the DNA. The sample data list some 200,000 clones, and under 13% of these were observed just once. Together, the top ten hold 1% to 1.5% of the sample.

Trimming removed 4 bases from V and 5 bases from J, leaving 12 bases between the germline ends. From the germline V gene, CDR1 is SGHRS and CDR2 is YFSETQ. The CDR3 goes from the cysteine to the phenylalanine over 14 residues. Of the read, only the CDR3 DNA is kept; its 42 bases are in frame from base 1. A single peripheral blood draw of about 116 mL on average was collected from each donor into heparinised tubes. Using a panel that included CD45RO, CCR7, CD25, CD127, CD95 and CD27, naive, central memory, regulatory and stem cell-like memory CD4+ T cells were sorted on a BD FACSAria II. Purity was above 95% for every sorted population. PBMCs were separated immediately by Lymphoprep density gradient centrifugation and were stained directly, without being cultured. So that batch effects would be minimized, each experiment stained and sorted samples in pairs, pairing one healthy donor with one patient.

This clone has just a few counts. What this receptor recognizes is not known. Base qualities are not recorded, but no much larger clone differs from it by a single base. The clonotype originates from a man aged 18 to 30 in good health. Sequencing used central memory CD4+ T cells from blood. The chain joins TRBV5-1 to TRBJ2-2, with TRBD2 as a weak D call on 5 bases. The CDR3: CASSPDPGTGELFF. Here is the DNA: TGCGCCAGCAGCCCAGACCCGGGGACCGGGGAGCTGTTTTTT.